This T cell receptor (beta chain) was found in a study of multiple sclerosis patients with progressive multifocal leukoencephalopathy. Time point defined: around eleven months of natalizumab therapy. Generated by immunoSEQ multiplex PCR, the TCRdb table keeps only in-frame clones and is missing some. The sample holds about 25,000 clones, around 93% seen once. V was clipped by 7 bases and J by 2 bases, with 9 bases between them. CDR3 size: 11 residues. Germline loops: CDR1 DFQATT, CDR2 SNEGSKA (reference sequence). This sequence was found in a man between 25 and 39 years old with multiple sclerosis. This chain connects TRBV20-1 to TRBJ2-7; possible D gene TRBD1, 6 bases. This specimen was PBMCs, taken from a patient treated with natalizumab. The CDR3 DNA follows: TGCAGTGAGGGGGACCCCTACGAGCAGTACTTC. Translation gives CSEGDPYEQYF.